Listed here are 25 T cell receptor beta chains from one sample, sequenced in a study of molecular identifiers for immune sequencing clone quantification. Using its own MiXCR run on the PCR reads, TCRdb lists one record per CDR3 protein. Of under 650,000 distinct CDR3 sequences in the sample, just under 20% were seen once. What was sequenced was naive CD8+ T cells from blood, with Jurkat cell RNA spiked in. Sample subset: FACS-sorted CD8+CD4-CCR7+CD45RA+ naive T cells. These receptors were collected from a human donor in good health. Some libraries in this study had Jurkat cell RNA spiked in.

The J gene is TRBJ2-7, the V gene TRBV19; no firm D call. The CDR3 is 14 residues long. Looked up from germline, CDR1 is LNHDA and CDR2 is SQIVND (reference sequence). V was pared by 3 bases and J by 2 bases, with 11 bases between. The CDR3: CASSMDEETYEQYF. The CDR3 DNA sequence: TGTGCCAGTAGTATGGACGAGGAGACCTACGAGCAGTACTTC. Supplemented by reference TRBV19 and TRBJ2-7, the full variable domain reads DGGITQSPKYLFRKEGQNVTLSCEQNLNHDAMYWYRQDPGQGLRLIYYSQIVNDFQKGDIAEGYSVSREKKESFPLTVTSAQKNPTAFYLCASSMDEETYEQYFGPGTRLTVT.

This clonotype was picked up many times. V and J are TRBV28 and TRBJ2-7, with TRBD1 identical over 7 bases. The trim removed 2 bases at V and 0 bases at J, leaving 4 bases unmatched. Germline CDR1 MDHEN, CDR2 SYDVKM. This CDR3 contains 15 residues. CDR3 coding DNA: TGTGCCAGCAGTTTACCACGGGACAGCTCCTACGAGCAGTACTTC. Residues: CASSLPRDSSYEQYF.

Comments on this clonotype: One end of the junction is discordant with germline, which a read error may explain. CDR3 nucleotide sequence: TGTGCCAGCAGCTTATTGGTAGGATATACTTCACCCCTCCACTTT. It specifies CASSLLVGYTSPLHF. The V gene is TRBV7-9, the J gene TRBJ1-6; D is unresolved. The CDR3 covers 15 residues. Per germline, CDR1 SEHNR and CDR2 FQNEAQ (reference sequence).

This clonotype has ten or more counts. This chain connects TRBV29-1 to TRBJ2-1; 15 bases are a match to TRBD2. The ends lost 0 bases at V and 0 bases at J; junction bases unmatched: 6. The CDR3 is 19 amino acids. Germline V gives CDR1 SQVTM, CDR2 ANQGSEA. The CDR3 DNA sequence: TGCAGCGTTGAAGAGGGACTAGCGGGAGGCAAGAGCTCCTACAATGAGCAGTTCTTC. It encodes CSVEEGLAGGKSSYNEQFF.

In its sample, this clonotype was seen many times. The chain has TRBV9 and TRBJ2-1; 14 bases are a match to TRBD2. Germline CDR1 SGDLS, CDR2 YYNGEE. This CDR3 comprises 15 residues. The V and J ends lost 0 bases and 9 bases, in that order; junction bases with no gene match: 2. The CDR3 coding sequence is TGTGCCAGCAGCGTAGGGACTAGCGGGGGGAGTGAGCAGTTCTTC. Residues: CASSVGTSGGSEQFF. Looking up the rest from reference TRBV9 and TRBJ2-1 gives the full variable domain: DSGVTQTPKHLITATGQRVTLRCSPRSGDLSVYWYQQSLDQGLQFLIQYYNGEERAKGNILERFSAQQFPDLHSELNLSSLELGDSALYFCASSVGTSGGSEQFFGPGTRLTVL.

This clonotype has more than one count but fewer than ten. CDR3 protein: CASSWKSSYNSPLHF. The CDR3 DNA reads TGCGCCAGCAGCTGGAAGAGCTCCTATAATTCACCCCTCCACTTT. This sequence joins TRBV4-3 and TRBJ1-6; the D is unclear. The V and J ends lost 5 bases and 0 bases respectively, with 8 bases between them. The CDR3 totals 15 residues. The germline V gene has CDR1 LGHNA and CDR2 YSLEER.

This clonotype was observed at least ten times. CDR3 sequence reads: CASSPERQGATDTQYF. The CDR3 DNA reads TGTGCCAGCTCACCGGAGAGACAGGGGGCCACAGATACGCAGTATTTT. The chain recombines TRBV18 with TRBJ2-3; 10 nucleotides align to TRBD1. J was trimmed by 2 bases and V by 3 bases; bases with no gene match: 5. CDR3 size: 16 residues. Germline lookup yields CDR1 KGHSH and CDR2 LQKENI.

The chain carries TRBV5-6 and TRBJ2-7; 10 nucleotides match TRBD2. The CDR3 length is 15 residues. V lost 4 bases and J lost 7; bases outside the gene matches: 11. CDR1 and CDR2 (germline): SGHDT, YYEEEE. CDR3: CASSPPGLAPLEQYF. The CDR3 nucleotides are TGTGCCAGCAGCCCCCCGGGACTAGCGCCTTTGGAGCAGTACTTC. Using reference TRBV5-6 and TRBJ2-7 for the parts outside the CDR3, the full variable domain is DAGVTQSPTHLIKTRGQQVTLRCSPKSGHDTVSWYQQALGQGPQFIFQYYEEEERQRGNFPDRFSGHQFPNYSSELNVNALLLGDSALYLCASSPPGLAPLEQYFGPGTRLTVT.

This clonotype was detected many times. The V call is TRBV7-2, the J call TRBJ2-5, with D perhaps matching TRBD1 (5 bases). There are 17 residues in the CDR3. CDR1 and CDR2 from the germline V gene are SGHTA and FQGNSA. V was pared by 5 bases and J by 1 base, with 20 bases between. CDR3 DNA: TGTGCCAGCAGCCCACTCCAGGGCGGACCCCTCCAAGAGACCCAGTACTTC. It codes for CASSPLQGGPLQETQYF.

This clonotype was found a few times. This may stem from a read error, because a much larger clone lies one nucleotide away. The conserved closing phenylalanine or tryptophan is absent in this CDR3, likely reflecting a read error. The J gene is TRBJ2-3, the V gene TRBV7-9; a possible D gene is TRBD1 (7 bases). Germline CDR1 and CDR2: SEHNR and FQNEAQ (reference sequence). V shed 2 bases and J shed 3 bases, with 12 bases lying between them. This CDR3 comprises 15 residues. CDR3 sequence reads: CASSLPGGRTDTQYS. For the CDR3, the DNA is TGTGCCAGCAGCTTACCAGGGGGGCGGACAGATACGCAGTATTCT.

The chain is built from TRBV28 and TRBJ2-7; 9 nucleotides match TRBD2. This CDR3 region has 17 residues. V shed 2 bases and J 5 bases; nucleotides not matched to a gene: 13. Germline values: CDR1 MDHEN, CDR2 SYDVKM. DNA for the CDR3: TGTGCCAGCAGTTTAGGGAATAGCGGGAGCGCTTTTGACGAGCAGTACTTC. Amino acid sequence: CASSLGNSGSAFDEQYF.

The chain couples TRBV19 to TRBJ2-7; D remains ambiguous. The CDR3 consists of 13 residues. Germline CDR1 LNHDA, CDR2 SQIVND (reference sequence). With 6 bases removed from V and 0 bases from J, the gap between germline ends came to 9 bases. CDR3 DNA sequence: TGTGCCAGTAGCGTTCGGCACTCCTACGAGCAGTACTTC. Its translation: CASSVRHSYEQYF.

In this sample, this clonotype turned up a few times. This sequence joins TRBV7-9 and TRBJ2-7; unclear D gene. CDR3 length: 12 residues. Germline V gives CDR1 SEHNR, CDR2 FQNEAQ (reference sequence). V lost 5 bases and J 5 bases, leaving 10 bases between the germline ends. CDR3: CASSTRSNEQYF. The DNA for the CDR3 is TGTGCCAGCAGCACTCGGTCGAACGAGCAGTACTTC.

This chain joins TRBV5-1 and TRBJ2-1, with a tentative D call TRBD1 (6 bases). CDR3 size: 18 residues. V was shortened by 0 bases and J by 3 bases, with 19 bases between the two germline ends. Per the germline V gene, CDR1 is SGHRS and CDR2 is YFSETQ. The CDR3 loop reads CASSLGGHRMSDYNEQFF. CDR3 DNA sequence: TGCGCCAGCAGCTTGGGGGGACATCGGATGTCGGACTACAATGAGCAGTTCTTC.

This clonotype was counted ten times or more. The rearrangement joins TRBV6-1 to TRBJ1-5, with no clear D. Trimming removed 2 bases at V and 5 bases at J, with 19 bases between. CDR1 is MNHNS, CDR2 SASEGT, per germline. CDR3 length equals 17 residues. The CDR3 sequence is CASSEPVWQVTDQPQHF. For the CDR3, the DNA is TGTGCCAGCAGTGAACCCGTCTGGCAGGTAACTGATCAGCCCCAGCATTTT.

Ten or more counts support this clonotype. The rearrangement uses TRBV9 and TRBJ1-1, with D unresolved. The CDR3 runs to 15 residues. Germline loops: CDR1 SGDLS, CDR2 YYNGEE. V lost 4 bases to trimming and J lost 7 bases, with 20 bases between them. CDR3 in amino acids: CASSPQPGSWIEAFF. In DNA form, the CDR3 reads TGTGCCAGCAGCCCCCAGCCGGGGTCGTGGATTGAAGCTTTCTTT.

At least ten counts were recorded for this clonotype. This rearrangement joins TRBV7-9 to TRBJ2-3; D is unresolved. Germline CDR1 SEHNR, CDR2 FQNEAQ (reference sequence). V was shortened by 5 bases and J by 5 bases, with 8 bases between the two germline ends. The CDR3 consists of 12 residues. The CDR3 protein is CASSAPIDTQYF. In nucleotides, the CDR3 is TGTGCCAGCAGCGCCCCTATAGATACGCAGTATTTT. The entire variable domain, with the rest obtained from reference TRBV7-9 and TRBJ2-3, is as follows: DTGVSQNPRHKITKRGQNVTFRCDPISEHNRLYWYRQTLGQGPEFLTYFQNEAQLEKSRLLSDRFSAERPKGSFSTLEIQRTEQGDSAMYLCASSAPIDTQYFGPGTRLTVL.

This clonotype was observed a handful of times. The V and J genes are TRBV19 and TRBJ2-3; D remains ambiguous. The CDR3 extends over 18 amino acids. V was shortened by 8 bases and J by 0 bases, with 24 bases between the two germline ends. Per germline, CDR1 LNHDA and CDR2 SQIVND (reference sequence). This chain's CDR3 is CASAKKPGLIFSTDTQYF. CDR3 nucleotide sequence: TGTGCCAGTGCGAAAAAGCCGGGCCTGATTTTTAGCACAGATACGCAGTATTTT.

Points on this clonotype: A much more abundant neighbour one base away suggests this may be a read error. The chain uses TRBV7-9 and TRBJ1-4; 7 bases match TRBD1. The J segment lost 6 bases and the V segment lost 6 bases, leaving 7 bases of the junction unmatched. This CDR3 has 14 residues. CDR1 and CDR2 (germline): SEHNR, FQNEAQ (reference sequence). The CDR3 sequence is CASSSGTADEKLFF. The CDR3 bases are TGTGCCAGCAGTTCCGGGACAGCAGATGAAAAACTGTTTTTT.

This clonotype was detected a few times. CDR3 amino acids: CASSLATSGVYNEQFF. Written as DNA, the CDR3 is TGTGCCAGCAGCTTGGCGACTAGCGGGGTTTACAATGAGCAGTTCTTC. The V call is TRBV5-6, the J call TRBJ2-1; 11 positions agree with TRBD2. CDR1 and CDR2 (germline): SGHDT, YYEEEE. CDR3 length: 16 residues. V lost 0 bases, J lost 4 bases, and 3 bases stayed unmatched.

The chain links TRBV24-1 to TRBJ2-6, with D perhaps matching TRBD2 (5 bases). V gave up 5 bases and J gave up 0 bases, with 13 bases separating them. The CDR3 sequence is 17 residues long. Germline-derived CDR1 and CDR2 are KGHDR and SFDVKD. The CDR3: CATSGTPTFSGANVLTF. The CDR3 coding sequence is TGTGCCACCAGTGGGACTCCTACTTTCTCTGGGGCCAACGTCCTGACTTTC.

This clonotype was seen ten or more times. The chain carries TRBV4-3 and TRBJ1-3; D is undetermined. The length of the CDR3 is 15 residues. Germline V gene sequence: CDR1 LGHNA, CDR2 YSLEER. The V and J ends lost 0 bases and 0 bases respectively, with 6 bases between them. CDR3 sequence reads: CASSQDRFSGNTIYF. As DNA, the CDR3 is TGCGCCAGCAGCCAAGACAGGTTCTCTGGAAACACCATATATTTT.

The chain joins TRBV6-2 or TRBV6-3 to TRBJ2-7; the match to TRBD2 covers 9 bases. The CDR3 sequence is 15 residues long. Trimming cost V 7 bases and J 3 bases; bases outside gene matches: 10. Germline V lookup: CDR1 MNHEY, CDR2 SVGEGT. In DNA, the CDR3 is TGTGCCAGCAAACCGACTAGCGGAGGATACTACGAGCAGTACTTC. Residues: CASKPTSGGYYEQYF.

This clonotype was picked up many times. V usage is TRBV6-2 or TRBV6-3 and J usage is TRBJ2-5, with 7 positions matching TRBD1. With V trimmed by 2 bases and J by 4 bases, 7 bases remained unmatched. Germline lookup yields CDR1 MNHEY and CDR2 SVGEGT. This CDR3 is built from 15 residues. In nucleotides, the CDR3 is TGTGCCAGCAGTTACGCACGACAGGGACCAGAGACCCAGTACTTC. Translating gives CASSYARQGPETQYF.

This clonotype was observed many times. V usage is TRBV7-6 and J usage is TRBJ2-7; D ambiguous. V dropped 5 bases and J dropped 0 bases, with 8 bases sitting between them. CDR1 and CDR2 from the germline V gene are SGHVS and FNYEAQ. CDR3 length: 13 residues. The CDR3 sequence: CASSVHSSYEQYF. DNA for the CDR3: TGTGCCAGCAGCGTCCACAGCTCCTACGAGCAGTACTTC.